This T cell receptor (beta chain) was captured in a study of beta chain features in type 1 diabetes. The overall study: Age, gender, cell numbers and subset yield matched between patients and controls. General study findings and limits: Naive, central memory and regulatory TCRB repertoires appeared more similar among patients than healthy donors.

The isolated RNA, all of it, was reverse transcribed, so expressed TCRB transcripts were what got sequenced. TCRdb keeps only in-frame clones here, not all; method: immunoSEQ multiplex PCR. The table lists over 700,000 clones, roughly a sixth of them singletons. A word on this clone: Its antigen remains unknown.

CD4+ naive, central memory, regulatory and stem cell-like memory subsets were isolated by sorting on CD45RO/CCR7/CD25/CD127/CD95/CD27. The CDR3 is 12 amino acids. The clonotype originates from a woman aged 18-29 years in good health. Sequenced input: naive CD4+ T cells from blood. The chain couples TRBV21-1 to TRBJ2-7; the D call TRBD1 from the table was never checked on the DNA. TRBV21-1 counts as a pseudogene. The chain's CDR3 is CAEAGGGYEQYF. In DNA form, the CDR3 reads TGTGCCGAAGCAGGGGGAGGCTACGAGCAGTACTTC.